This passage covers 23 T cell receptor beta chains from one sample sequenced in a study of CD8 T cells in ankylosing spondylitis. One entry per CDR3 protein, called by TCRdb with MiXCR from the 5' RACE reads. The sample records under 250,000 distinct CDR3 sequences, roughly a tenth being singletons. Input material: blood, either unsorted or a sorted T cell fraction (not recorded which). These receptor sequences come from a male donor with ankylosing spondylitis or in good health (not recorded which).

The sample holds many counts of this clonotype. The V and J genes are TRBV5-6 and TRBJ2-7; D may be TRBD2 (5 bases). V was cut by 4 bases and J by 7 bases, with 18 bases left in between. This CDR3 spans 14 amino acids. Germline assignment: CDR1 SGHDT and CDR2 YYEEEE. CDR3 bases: TGTGCCAGCAGCCCCTGGGCCACCCCGGGAGAGCAGTACTTC. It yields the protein CASSPWATPGEQYF. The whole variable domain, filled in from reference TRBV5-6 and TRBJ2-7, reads DAGVTQSPTHLIKTRGQQVTLRCSPKSGHDTVSWYQQALGQGPQFIFQYYEEEERQRGNFPDRFSGHQFPNYSSELNVNALLLGDSALYLCASSPWATPGEQYFGPGTRLTVT.

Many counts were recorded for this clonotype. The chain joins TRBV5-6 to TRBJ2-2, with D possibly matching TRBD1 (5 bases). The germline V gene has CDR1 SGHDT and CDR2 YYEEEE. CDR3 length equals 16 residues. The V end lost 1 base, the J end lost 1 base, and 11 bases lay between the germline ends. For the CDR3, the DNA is TGTGCCAGCAGCTTGCTGCGTCAGGGGAACACCGGGGAGCTGTTTTTT. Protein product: CASSLLRQGNTGELFF.

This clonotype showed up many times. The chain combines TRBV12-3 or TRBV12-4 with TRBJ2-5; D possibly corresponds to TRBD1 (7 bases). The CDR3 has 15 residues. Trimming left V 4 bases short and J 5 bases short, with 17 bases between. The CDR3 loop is CASSSTQGGLETQYF. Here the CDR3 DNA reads TGTGCCAGCAGTTCCACCCAGGGGGGCCTGGAGACCCAGTACTTC.

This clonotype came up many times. The CDR3 DNA reads TGCGCCAGCAGCTTAGCGAGCGGGGGGGCTGAGGAGCAGTTCTTC. Residues: CASSLASGGAEEQFF. The chain is built from TRBV5-1 and TRBJ2-1; 10 positions match TRBD2. The CDR3 totals 15 residues. From germline, CDR1 is SGHRS and CDR2 YFSETQ. V shed 2 bases, J shed 10 bases, and the junction held 9 bases outside the gene matches.

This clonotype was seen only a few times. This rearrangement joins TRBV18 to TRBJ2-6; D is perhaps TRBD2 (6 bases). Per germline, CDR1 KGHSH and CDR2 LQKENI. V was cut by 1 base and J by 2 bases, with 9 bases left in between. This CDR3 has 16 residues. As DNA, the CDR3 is TGTGCCAGCTCACCACTTGGAGGGACTGGGGCCAACGTCCTGACTTTC. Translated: CASSPLGGTGANVLTF.

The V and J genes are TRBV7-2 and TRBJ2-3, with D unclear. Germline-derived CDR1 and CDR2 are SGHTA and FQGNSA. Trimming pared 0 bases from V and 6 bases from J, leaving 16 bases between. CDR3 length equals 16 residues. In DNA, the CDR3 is TGTGCCAGCAGCTTAGCGTCCAGTCCTGGAGTGGATACGCAGTATTTT. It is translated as CASSLASSPGVDTQYF.

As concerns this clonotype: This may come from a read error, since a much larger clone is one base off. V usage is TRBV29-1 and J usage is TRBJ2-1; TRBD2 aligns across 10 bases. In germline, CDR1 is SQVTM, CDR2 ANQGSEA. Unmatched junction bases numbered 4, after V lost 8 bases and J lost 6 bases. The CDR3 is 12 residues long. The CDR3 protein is CSTASGGNEQFF. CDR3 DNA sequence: TGCAGCACTGCTAGCGGGGGCAATGAGCAGTTCTTC.

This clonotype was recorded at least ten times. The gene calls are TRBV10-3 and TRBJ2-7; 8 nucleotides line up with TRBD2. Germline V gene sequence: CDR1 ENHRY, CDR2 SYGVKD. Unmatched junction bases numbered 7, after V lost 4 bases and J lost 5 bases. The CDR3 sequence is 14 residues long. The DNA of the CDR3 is TGTGCCATCAGTGTGAATAGCGGGACCGACGAGCAGTACTTC. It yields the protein CAISVNSGTDEQYF.

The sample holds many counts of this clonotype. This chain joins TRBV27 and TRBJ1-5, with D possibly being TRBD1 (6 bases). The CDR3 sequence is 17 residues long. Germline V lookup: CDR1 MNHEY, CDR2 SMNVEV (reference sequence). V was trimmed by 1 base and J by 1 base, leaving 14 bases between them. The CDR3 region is CASSLFSAGASNQPQHF. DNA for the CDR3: TGTGCCAGCAGTTTATTCAGCGCGGGGGCGAGCAATCAGCCCCAGCATTTT.

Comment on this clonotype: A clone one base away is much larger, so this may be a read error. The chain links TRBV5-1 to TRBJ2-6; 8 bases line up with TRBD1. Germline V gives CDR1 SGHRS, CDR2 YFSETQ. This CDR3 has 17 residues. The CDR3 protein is CASSQGTGRSGANVPTF. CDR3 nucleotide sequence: TGCGCCAGCAGCCAAGGGACAGGACGATCTGGTGCCAACGTCCCGACTTTC.

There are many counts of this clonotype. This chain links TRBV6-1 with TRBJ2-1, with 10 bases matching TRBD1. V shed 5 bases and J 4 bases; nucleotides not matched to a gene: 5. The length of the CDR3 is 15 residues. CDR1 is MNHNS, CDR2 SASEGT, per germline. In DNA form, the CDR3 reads TGTGCCAGCAGTAGCCGGGACAGGGGATACAATGAGCAGTTCTTC. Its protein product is CASSSRDRGYNEQFF.

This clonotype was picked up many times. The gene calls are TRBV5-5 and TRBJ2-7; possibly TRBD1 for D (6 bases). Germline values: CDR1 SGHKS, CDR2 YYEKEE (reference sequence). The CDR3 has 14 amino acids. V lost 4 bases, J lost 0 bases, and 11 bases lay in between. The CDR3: CASSTGPTSYEQYF. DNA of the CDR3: TGTGCCAGCAGCACAGGGCCTACCTCCTACGAGCAGTACTTC.

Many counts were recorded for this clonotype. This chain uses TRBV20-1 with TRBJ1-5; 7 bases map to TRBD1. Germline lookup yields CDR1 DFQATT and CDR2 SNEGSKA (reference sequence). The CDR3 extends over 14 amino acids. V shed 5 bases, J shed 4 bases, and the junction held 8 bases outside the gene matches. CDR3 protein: CSAGGDRTNQPQHF. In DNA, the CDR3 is TGCAGTGCTGGAGGGGACAGAACAAATCAGCCCCAGCATTTT.

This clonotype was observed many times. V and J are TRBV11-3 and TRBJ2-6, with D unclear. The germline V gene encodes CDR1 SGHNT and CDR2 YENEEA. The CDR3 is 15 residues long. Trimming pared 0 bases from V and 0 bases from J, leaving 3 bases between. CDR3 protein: CASSLETSGANVLTF. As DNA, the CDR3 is TGTGCCAGCAGCTTAGAAACCTCTGGGGCCAACGTCCTGACTTTC.

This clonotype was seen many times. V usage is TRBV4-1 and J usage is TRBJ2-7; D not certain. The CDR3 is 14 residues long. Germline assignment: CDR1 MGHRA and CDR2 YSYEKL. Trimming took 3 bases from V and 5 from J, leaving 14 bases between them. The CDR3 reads CASSQMVGSHEQYF. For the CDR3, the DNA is TGCGCCAGCAGCCAGATGGTGGGTTCCCACGAGCAGTACTTC.

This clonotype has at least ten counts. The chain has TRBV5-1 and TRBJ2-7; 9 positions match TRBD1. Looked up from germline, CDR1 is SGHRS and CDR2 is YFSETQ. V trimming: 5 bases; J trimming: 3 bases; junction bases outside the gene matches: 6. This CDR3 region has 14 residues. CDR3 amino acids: CASRVGTGLYEQYF. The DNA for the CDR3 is TGCGCCAGCAGAGTTGGGACAGGGCTCTACGAGCAGTACTTC.

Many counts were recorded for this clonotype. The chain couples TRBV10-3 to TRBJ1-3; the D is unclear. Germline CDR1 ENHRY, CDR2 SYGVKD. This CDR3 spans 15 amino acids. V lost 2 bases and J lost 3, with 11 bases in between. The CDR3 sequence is CAISEPGMDGNTIYF. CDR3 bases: TGTGCCATCAGTGAGCCAGGAATGGATGGAAACACCATATATTTT.

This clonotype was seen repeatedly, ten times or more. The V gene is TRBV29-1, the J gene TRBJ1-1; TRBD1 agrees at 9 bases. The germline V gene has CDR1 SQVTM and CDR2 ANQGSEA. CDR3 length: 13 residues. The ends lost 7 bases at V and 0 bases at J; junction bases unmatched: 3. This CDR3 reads CSAGTGMNTEAFF. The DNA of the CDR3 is TGCAGCGCTGGGACAGGGATGAACACTGAAGCTTTCTTT.

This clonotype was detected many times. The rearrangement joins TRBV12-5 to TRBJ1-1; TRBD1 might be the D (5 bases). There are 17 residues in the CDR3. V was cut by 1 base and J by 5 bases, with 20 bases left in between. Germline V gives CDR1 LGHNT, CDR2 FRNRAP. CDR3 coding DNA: TGTGCTAGTGGTTTGGGTTTTGCGGGACCCACGGGAACTGAAGCTTTCTTT. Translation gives CASGLGFAGPTGTEAFF.

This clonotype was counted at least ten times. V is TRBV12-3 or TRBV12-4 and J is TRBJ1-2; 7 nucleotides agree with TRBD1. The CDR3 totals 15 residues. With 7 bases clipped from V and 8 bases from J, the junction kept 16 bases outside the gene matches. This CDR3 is CASTDDRALQEGYTF. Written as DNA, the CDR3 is TGTGCCAGCACCGATGACAGGGCACTGCAGGAGGGCTACACCTTC.

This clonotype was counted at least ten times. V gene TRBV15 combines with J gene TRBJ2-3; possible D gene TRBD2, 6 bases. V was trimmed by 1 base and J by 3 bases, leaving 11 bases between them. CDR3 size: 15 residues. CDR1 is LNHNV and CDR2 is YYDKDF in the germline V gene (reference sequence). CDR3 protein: CATSRGLGSTDTQYF. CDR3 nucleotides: TGTGCCACCAGCAGAGGACTAGGGAGTACAGATACGCAGTATTTT.

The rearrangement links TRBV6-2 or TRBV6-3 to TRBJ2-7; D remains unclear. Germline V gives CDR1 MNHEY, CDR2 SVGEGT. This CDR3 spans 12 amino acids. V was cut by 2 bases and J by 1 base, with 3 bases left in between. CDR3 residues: CASSYRSYEQYF. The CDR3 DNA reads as TGTGCCAGCAGTTACAGGTCCTACGAGCAGTACTTC.

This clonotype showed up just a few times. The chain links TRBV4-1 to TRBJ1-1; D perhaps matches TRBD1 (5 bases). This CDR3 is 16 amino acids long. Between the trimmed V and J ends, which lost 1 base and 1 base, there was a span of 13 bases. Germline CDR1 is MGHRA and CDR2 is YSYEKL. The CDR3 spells CASSQGPPGGNTEAFF. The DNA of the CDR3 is TGCGCCAGCAGCCAAGGGCCCCCTGGGGGGAACACTGAAGCTTTCTTT.